In this sample, the clone carrying this T cell receptor (beta chain) turned up a few times. Its specificity is unknown. The source material, RNA transcripts, was used to amplify TCR beta CDR3 regions. First-round RT-PCR of the TCR CDR3 relied on the HTBI primer set. TCRdb analysed the multiplex PCR reads with MiXCR anew, one entry per CDR3 protein. This table holds 250,000 to 300,000 distinct CDR3 sequences, approximately 13% found once. The entry originates in a study of T cells in Graves' hyperthyroidism and ophthalmopathy. The CDR3 is 18 residues long. The germline V gene has CDR1 MNHNS and CDR2 SASEGT. V lost 5 bases to trimming and J lost 2 bases; unmatched junction nucleotides: 11. The study, taken as a whole, reports: Ophthalmopathy onset followed model prediction by a median roughly six months.

The V and J genes are TRBV6-1 and TRBJ2-7; TRBD2 matches at 14 bases. The clonotype comes from a woman aged 35 to 49 with Graves' hyperthyroidism. What was sequenced was blood. In DNA, the CDR3 is TGTGCCAGCAGTCAGGAAGGACTAGCGGGAGGAAGAACCTACGAGCAGTACTTC. Encoded protein: CASSQEGLAGGRTYEQYF.